This is a list of T cell receptor beta chains from one sample in a study of beta chain features in type 1 diabetes. TCRdb's table, derived via immunoSEQ multiplex PCR, lists solely in-frame clones and lacks some. The sample has 600,000 or so clones, about an eighth seen once; the top ten hold approximately 0.042%. The sample was naive CD4+ T cells from blood. These TCRs come from a man between 18 and 35 years old with type 1 diabetes. Each CDR3 is given with its conserved first and last residue. Fields, in order: V gene, D gene, clone size, J gene, CDR3 protein, CDR3 DNA. D genes are given only for firm matches. Where a row states a size, it is once, few, many or the class of an expanded clone; other rows omit it.

TRBV9	-	few	TRBJ2-7	CASSVGGGTYEQYF	TGTGCCAGCAGCGTAGGTGGGGGGACCTACGAGCAGTACTTC
TRBV7-2	-	few	TRBJ2-4	CASSLRGADIQYF	TGTGCCAGCAGCCTCAGGGGTGCGGACATTCAGTACTTC
TRBV30	-	few	TRBJ2-7	CALTPPTAPYEQYF	TGTGCCCTGACCCCGCCTACCGCGCCCTACGAGCAGTACTTC
TRBV30	-	-	TRBJ1-2	CAWRGGYGYTF	TGTGCCTGGCGCGGGGGCTATGGCTACACCTTC
TRBV7-9	TRBD2	-	TRBJ2-1	CASSVRSGRAPYNEQFF	TGTGCCAGCAGCGTACGTAGCGGGAGGGCCCCCTACAATGAGCAGTTCTTC
TRBV4-2	-	-	TRBJ2-7	CASSRPAGGEPFYF	TGTGCCAGCAGCCGCCCTGCAGGGGGGGAGCCATTTTACTTC
TRBV29-1	-	-	TRBJ2-2	CSVTRGASNTGELFF	TGCAGCGTTACACGCGGGGCCTCTAACACCGGGGAGCTGTTTTTT
TRBV5-1	-	-	TRBJ1-1	CASSLAEDTEAFF	TGCGCCAGCAGCTTGGCCGAGGACACTGAAGCTTTCTTT
TRBV7-9	-	few	TRBJ1-2	CASSLNQGHYGYTF	TGTGCCAGCAGCCTAAACCAGGGCCACTATGGCTACACCTTC
TRBV6-5	-	few	TRBJ2-1	CASSYSRANEQFF	TGTGCCAGCAGTTACTCCAGGGCCAATGAGCAGTTCTTC
TRBV28	-	few	TRBJ1-2	CASSLNPGNLYGYTF	TGTGCCAGCAGTTTAAATCCCGGGAACCTCTATGGCTACACCTTC
TRBV4-3	-	-	TRBJ2-2	CASSHQGSGELFF	TGCGCCAGCAGCCACCAAGGCTCCGGGGAGCTGTTTTTT
TRBV23-1	-	-	TRBJ1-2	CASSPVSRLPIEHGYTF	TGCGCCAGCAGTCCGGTTTCGCGACTCCCAATCGAACATGGCTACACCTTC
TRBV25-1	TRBD1	few	TRBJ2-7	CASVTFWTGSNPYEQYF	TGTGCCAGCGTTACATTCTGGACAGGGTCGAACCCCTACGAGCAGTACTTC
TRBV30	TRBD2	-	TRBJ2-5	CAWSSPGGSGSQYF	TGTGCCTGGAGTTCCCCCGGGGGTAGCGGGTCCCAGTACTTC
TRBV4-1	TRBD1	few	TRBJ1-1	CASSQTGQGNTEAFF	TGCGCCAGCAGCCAGACGGGACAGGGGAACACTGAAGCTTTCTTT
TRBV19	TRBD1	few	TRBJ1-6	CASSRRRQGVDNSPLHF	TGTGCCAGTAGTCGCCGAAGACAGGGGGTGGATAATTCACCCCTCCACTTT
TRBV12-5	TRBD2	-	TRBJ2-1	CASGLVVGGRPHNEQFF	TGTGCTAGTGGTTTGGTAGTCGGCGGGAGACCCCACAATGAGCAGTTCTTC
TRBV14	-	few	TRBJ2-1	CASSQDPGWGYNEQFF	TGTGCCAGCAGCCAAGATCCGGGCTGGGGCTACAATGAGCAGTTCTTC
TRBV7-2	TRBD2	few	TRBJ2-5	CASSSLSGGLSETQYF	TGTGCCAGCAGCTCTCTCTCGGGGGGGCTCAGTGAGACCCAGTACTTC
TRBV7-2	-	-	TRBJ1-1	CASSLDYTGRAFF	TGTGCCAGCAGCTTAGACTATACAGGGAGGGCTTTCTTT
TRBV15	TRBD1	few	TRBJ2-5	CATRRTGEGETQYF	TGTGCCACCAGGCGTACAGGGGAAGGGGAGACCCAGTACTTC
TRBV18	TRBD1	few	TRBJ1-2	CASSPQAPLGQGANYGYTF	TGTGCCAGCTCACCACAAGCCCCGTTGGGACAGGGGGCTAACTATGGCTACACCTTC
TRBV30	TRBD1	few	TRBJ2-3	CAWSGKPGQGVTDTQYF	TGTGCCTGGAGTGGCAAACCGGGACAGGGGGTCACAGATACGCAGTATTTT
TRBV6-6	-	-	TRBJ1-2	CASSSQYPGANYGYTF	TGTGCCAGCAGTTCCCAGTATCCGGGGGCTAACTATGGCTACACCTTC
TRBV29-1	-	few	TRBJ2-7	CSVSPPPPRSYEQYF	TGCAGCGTTTCTCCACCACCTCCTCGCAGCTACGAGCAGTACTTC
TRBV7-9	-	-	TRBJ1-4	CASSLNEKLFF	TGTGCCAGCAGCCTAAATGAAAAACTGTTTTTT
TRBV18	-	few	TRBJ1-2	CASSSFETGGSLYGYTF	TGTGCCAGCTCCTCCTTTGAGACAGGAGGGTCCCTCTATGGCTACACCTTC
TRBV7-3	TRBD1	-	TRBJ2-5	CASSFTGGEETQYF	TGTGCCAGCAGCTTCACAGGGGGCGAGGAGACCCAGTACTTC
TRBV13	-	many	TRBJ2-6	CATRRSGANVLTF	TGTGCCACCCGGCGCTCTGGGGCCAACGTCCTGACTTTC
TRBV29-1	-	-	TRBJ1-5	CSVRTDPGQPQHF	TGCAGCGTCCGGACAGACCCCGGACAGCCCCAGCATTTT
TRBV6-5	TRBD2	-	TRBJ2-3	CASSYSGLATTDTQYF	TGTGCCAGCAGTTACTCCGGACTAGCGACCACAGATACGCAGTATTTT
TRBV19	-	-	TRBJ1-2	CASSIASYGGYTF	TGTGCCAGTAGTATTGCGAGTTATGGCGGCTACACCTTC
TRBV4-1	-	few	TRBJ2-1	CASSQDGTGSYNEQFF	TGCGCCAGCAGCCAAGACGGGACTGGGTCCTACAATGAGCAGTTCTTC
TRBV30	TRBD1	-	TRBJ1-4	CAWSTQQGRPEKLFF	TGTGCCTGGAGTACCCAACAGGGGAGACCTGAAAAACTGTTTTTT
TRBV4-3	-	few	TRBJ2-1	CASSQGAGGAPNNEQFF	TGCGCCAGCAGCCAAGGGGCGGGCGGCGCACCGAACAATGAGCAGTTCTTC
TRBV5-1	TRBD1	few	TRBJ2-3	CASSLGATGGRGTDTQYF	TGCGCCAGCAGCTTGGGAGCCACAGGGGGCCGGGGCACAGATACGCAGTATTTT
TRBV13	TRBD2	-	TRBJ2-7	CASSSMTSGRVDEQYF	TGTGCCAGCAGCTCGATGACTAGCGGGAGGGTGGACGAGCAGTACTTC
TRBV7-2	TRBD1	-	TRBJ2-5	CASSLVQGLETQYF	TGTGCCAGCAGCTTAGTACAGGGGTTAGAGACCCAGTACTTC
TRBV28	TRBD1	-	TRBJ2-7	CASSLGGQATAYEQYF	TGTGCCAGCAGTTTGGGGGGACAGGCCACAGCCTACGAGCAGTACTTC
TRBV19	TRBD1	-	TRBJ1-1	CASRVTGGTEAFF	TGTGCCAGCAGAGTGACAGGGGGCACTGAAGCTTTCTTT
TRBV2	TRBD1	few	TRBJ1-2	CASSVGQNYGYTF	TGTGCCAGCAGCGTGGGACAGAACTATGGCTACACCTTC
TRBV20-1	-	few	TRBJ2-7	CSAPPGYF	TGCAGTGCTCCCCCCGGTTACTTC
TRBV7-2	-	few	TRBJ1-1	CASTKYRSTEAFF	TGTGCCAGCACCAAGTACAGGTCCACTGAAGCTTTCTTT
TRBV5-1	TRBD1	-	TRBJ2-3	CASGSRDRETDTQYF	TGCGCCAGCGGGAGCCGGGACAGGGAGACAGATACGCAGTATTTT
TRBV27	TRBD2	few	TRBJ2-5	CASSSSGRSETQYF	TGTGCCAGCAGTTCTAGCGGGAGGTCGGAGACCCAGTACTTC
TRBV30	TRBD2	-	TRBJ2-3	CAWSMLAGDTDTQYF	TGTGCCTGGAGTATGCTAGCGGGAGACACAGATACGCAGTATTTT
TRBV29-1	TRBD1	-	TRBJ1-5	CSVLPGQGQPQHF	TGCAGCGTCCTACCGGGACAGGGACAGCCCCAGCATTTT
TRBV30	-	-	TRBJ1-1	CAWMAMNTEAFF	TGTGCCTGGATGGCGATGAACACTGAAGCTTTCTTT
TRBV4-3	-	-	TRBJ2-4	CASSQAVENIQYF	TGCGCCAGCAGCCAAGCTGTGGAAAACATTCAGTACTTC
TRBV13	TRBD1	-	TRBJ1-2	CASSESDRNGYTF	TGTGCCAGCAGCGAGTCGGACAGGAATGGCTACACCTTC
TRBV4-2	TRBD2	few	TRBJ2-2	CASSQEPVTSGNTGELFF	TGTGCCAGCAGCCAAGAGCCGGTCACTAGCGGTAACACCGGGGAGCTGTTTTTT
TRBV7-9	-	-	TRBJ1-3	CASSLRVGSGNTIYF	TGTGCCAGCAGCTTAAGGGTCGGCTCGGGAAACACCATATATTTT
TRBV29-1	-	-	TRBJ2-1	CSVDRDSSSYNEQFF	TGCAGCGTTGATCGGGACTCCAGCTCCTACAATGAGCAGTTCTTC
TRBV5-1	-	-	TRBJ1-1	CASRLALGPEAFF	TGCGCCAGCAGACTGGCGTTAGGGCCTGAAGCTTTCTTT
TRBV18	-	-	TRBJ1-5	CASSPRNDQPQHF	TGTGCCAGCTCACCGAGAAATGATCAGCCCCAGCATTTT
TRBV6-5	-	few	TRBJ1-5	CASSYSGLEPQHF	TGTGCCAGCAGTTACTCGGGATTAGAGCCCCAGCATTTT
TRBV9	-	once	TRBJ2-1	CASSGVGNEQFF	TGTGCCAGCAGCGGAGTGGGCAATGAGCAGTTCTTC
TRBV5-4	-	-	TRBJ2-1	CASSQGISEQFF	TGTGCCAGCAGCCAAGGTATCAGTGAGCAGTTCTTC
TRBV11-1	-	-	TRBJ2-5	CASGGILQETQYF	TGTGCCAGCGGCGGAATCTTACAAGAGACCCAGTACTTC